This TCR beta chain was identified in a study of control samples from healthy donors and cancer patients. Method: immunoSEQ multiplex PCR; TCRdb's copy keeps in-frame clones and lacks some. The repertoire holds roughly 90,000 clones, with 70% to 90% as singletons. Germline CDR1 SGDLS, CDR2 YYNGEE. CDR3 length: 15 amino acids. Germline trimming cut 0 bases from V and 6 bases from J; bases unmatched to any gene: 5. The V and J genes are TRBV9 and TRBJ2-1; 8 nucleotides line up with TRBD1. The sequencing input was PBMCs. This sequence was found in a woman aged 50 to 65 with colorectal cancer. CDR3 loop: CASSVGQGYSNEQFF. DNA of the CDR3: TGTGCCAGCAGCGTAGGACAGGGGTACAGCAATGAGCAGTTCTTC.